The rows below give T cell receptor beta chains drawn from one sample of a study of blood T cell repertoires in COVID-19. Assay used: immunoSEQ multiplex PCR; TCRdb lists only in-frame clones, some missing. In the table there are tens of thousands of clones, approximately 92% of which are singletons. The sample taken for sequencing was peripheral blood. Source of these receptors: a man in his forties or fifties with COVID-19, enrolled during active disease. Each CDR3 is given with its conserved first and last residue. D genes are given only for firm matches. Size is omitted from some rows. Given values are once, few, many or a class for expanded clones.

V	D	size	J	CDR3	DNA
TRBV11-2	.	.	TRBJ1-1	CASSPLGRGLPTLEAFF	TGTGCCAGCAGCCCTCTTGGGAGGGGGTTACCTACCCTCGAAGCTTTCTTT
TRBV2	TRBD2	once	TRBJ2-3	CASSDPGLAGGSTDTQYF	TGTGCCAGCAGTGACCCGGGACTAGCGGGAGGTAGCACAGATACGCAGTATTTT
TRBV4-1	TRBD1	.	TRBJ1-2	CASSQDAFFRDRGSYGYTF	TGCGCCAGCAGCCAAGATGCTTTTTTTCGGGACAGAGGGAGCTATGGCTACACCTTC
TRBV6-5	TRBD1	.	TRBJ1-1	CASSFYRGMNTEAFF	TGTGCCAGCAGTTTCTACAGGGGGATGAACACTGAAGCTTTCTTT
TRBV7-9	TRBD1	.	TRBJ1-4	CASSSDRGSYEKLFF	TGTGCCAGCAGCTCCGACAGGGGGAGTTATGAAAAACTGTTTTTT
TRBV9	.	.	TRBJ1-4	CASPTGNEKLFF	TGTGCCAGCCCGACAGGTAATGAAAAACTGTTTTTT
TRBV7-9	TRBD1	.	TRBJ2-7	CASSPRTGGLRTYEQYF	TGTGCCAGCAGCCCGCGAACAGGGGGTCTTAGGACCTACGAGCAGTACTTC
TRBV18	.	.	TRBJ1-2	CASSPLNAFQDKSYGYTF	TGTGCCAGCTCACCACTTAATGCATTCCAAGACAAGTCCTATGGCTACACCTTC
TRBV5-1	.	.	TRBJ2-1	CASSGKGGTSYNEQFF	TGCGCCAGCAGCGGTAAAGGGGGAACCTCCTACAATGAGCAGTTCTTC
TRBV5-1	.	.	TRBJ2-5	CASSEHRVETQYF	TGCGCCAGCAGCGAACACAGGGTAGAGACCCAGTACTTC
TRBV5-1	.	.	TRBJ2-1	CASSLTPGGNEQFF	TGCGCCAGCAGCTTGACGCCTGGAGGTAATGAGCAGTTCTTC
TRBV6-5	TRBD1	.	TRBJ1-3	CASRTGAGNTIYF	TGTGCCAGCAGGACAGGGGCTGGAAACACCATATATTTT
TRBV3-1/TRBV3-2	TRBD1	once	TRBJ1-1	CASSQQTGLNTEAFF	TGTGCCAGCAGCCAGCAGACAGGGTTGAACACTGAAGCTTTCTTT
TRBV6-1	.	.	TRBJ1-1	CASSEIFNTEAFF	TGTGCCAGCAGTGAAATCTTCAACACTGAAGCTTTCTTT
TRBV11-2	TRBD1	once	TRBJ2-7	CASSPRTGSSYEQYF	TGTGCCAGCAGCCCCAGGACAGGGAGCTCCTACGAGCAGTACTTC
TRBV29-1	.	once	TRBJ2-7	CSALLDRPSYEQYF	TGCAGCGCCCTTTTAGACAGACCCTCCTACGAGCAGTACTTC
TRBV5-1	.	.	TRBJ1-3	CASSSLSGNTIYF	TGCGCCAGCAGCTCCCTCTCTGGAAACACCATATATTTT
TRBV19	.	few	TRBJ1-3	CASRQGPTGNTIYF	TGTGCCAGTAGACAGGGCCCCACCGGAAACACCATATATTTT